This passage covers 8 T cell receptor beta chains from one sample sequenced in a study of identical twins. One entry per CDR3 protein results from TCRdb running MiXCR on the 5' RACE reads. The table has around 1.7 million distinct CDR3 sequences, around a third seen once; the top ten hold around 0.3%. The sample taken for sequencing was cord blood. These TCRs come from a newborn girl in good health.

V gene TRBV20-1 combines with J gene TRBJ1-1, with 10 positions matching TRBD1. V shed 4 bases, J shed 0 bases, and the junction held 2 bases outside the gene matches. The CDR3 loop spans 14 amino acids. Germline V gives CDR1 DFQATT, CDR2 SNEGSKA (reference sequence). CDR3 loop: CSAKTGGVNTEAFF. CDR3 nucleotide sequence: TGCAGTGCTAAGACAGGGGGCGTGAACACTGAAGCTTTCTTT.

There are a few counts of this clonotype. This rearrangement joins TRBV12-3 or TRBV12-4 to TRBJ2-7, with TRBD2 identical over 12 bases. The better agreement between TRBJ2-5 and the DNA end casts doubt on the J call. The CDR3 extends over 15 amino acids. The CDR3 DNA sequence: TGTGCCAGCAGTCCTCTAGCGGGAGGGTACGAGACCCAGTACTTC. Its translation: CASSPLAGGYETQYF.

Of note for this clonotype: This may stem from a read error, because a much larger clone lies one nucleotide away. The chain combines TRBV7-9 with TRBJ2-3; D possibly corresponds to TRBD2 (6 bases). CDR3 length: 14 amino acids. Trimming cost V 4 bases and J 6 bases, with 14 bases left between them. Germline V CDR1 and CDR2: SEHNR, FQNEAQ (reference sequence). The CDR3 region has the DNA TGTGCCAGCAGCTCCACCGGGACTGAGGATACGCAGTATTTT. Encoded protein: CASSSTGTEDTQYF.

The chain recombines TRBV7-6 with TRBJ1-6, with 8 bases identical to TRBD1. In germline, CDR1 is SGHVS, CDR2 FNYEAQ. The CDR3 runs 15 residues. Germline trimming cut 6 bases from V and 9 bases from J; bases unmatched to any gene: 10. The CDR3: CASRKLDRDSSPLHF. The CDR3 region has the DNA TGTGCCAGCAGAAAGTTGGACAGGGATAGTTCACCCCTCCACTTT.

This clonotype has a handful of counts. The chain has TRBV19 and TRBJ1-6, with D possibly being TRBD1 (5 bases). The CDR3 covers 14 residues. Trimming pared 5 bases from V and 0 bases from J, leaving 5 bases between. Germline V gives CDR1 LNHDA, CDR2 SQIVND (reference sequence). The CDR3 nucleotides are TGTGCCAGTAGTGGACACTCCTATAATTCACCCCTCCACTTT. Translating gives CASSGHSYNSPLHF. Together with reference TRBV19 and TRBJ1-6, the CDR3 gives the full variable domain: DGGITQSPKYLFRKEGQNVTLSCEQNLNHDAMYWYRQDPGQGLRLIYYSQIVNDFQKGDIAEGYSVSREKKESFPLTVTSAQKNPTAFYLCASSGHSYNSPLHFGNGTRLTVT.

Remarks on this clonotype: Germline and junction disagree at one end, which may indicate a read error. The J gene is TRBJ2-7, the V gene TRBV5-1; 11 bases match TRBD2. The germline V gene has CDR1 SGHRS and CDR2 YFSETQ. CDR3 length: 16 residues. The CDR3 here is CASGLGGLAGGYEQYF. For the CDR3, the DNA is TGCGCCAGCGGCTTGGGCGGCCTAGCGGGAGGTTACGAGCAGTACTTC.

This rearrangement joins TRBV20-1 to TRBJ2-7; no definite D call. Trimming removed 4 bases from V and 7 bases from J, with 17 bases in between. CDR3 length: 13 amino acids. The germline V gene encodes CDR1 DFQATT and CDR2 SNEGSKA (reference sequence). The CDR3 protein is CSANGLAYNEQYF. Here the CDR3 DNA reads TGCAGTGCTAACGGGCTCGCCTACAATGAGCAGTACTTC.

V gene TRBV7-6 combines with J gene TRBJ2-7; tentatively, D is TRBD2 (6 bases). The CDR3 runs 15 residues. The ends were cut back, 1 base at V and 0 bases at J, with 10 bases in the middle. Germline-derived CDR1 and CDR2 are SGHVS and FNYEAQ. CDR3 protein: CASSLGVAASYEQYF. The CDR3 DNA is TGTGCCAGCAGCTTAGGGGTAGCGGCCTCCTACGAGCAGTACTTC.